What follows are 29 T cell receptor beta chains derived from one specimen sequenced in a study of blood T cell repertoires in COVID-19. The repertoire was sequenced with immunoSEQ multiplex PCR; TCRdb's copy has only in-frame clones and lacks some. In the table there are 180,000 or so clones, 86% of which are singletons. Material for sequencing was peripheral blood. These receptors all stem from a man aged 60 to 69 with acute or convalescent COVID-19.

This clone was counted a single time. This chain connects TRBV24-1 to TRBJ2-3, with TRBD2 matching 9 bases. V dropped 5 bases and J dropped 6; count of bases not matched to a gene: 11. Germline V gene sequence: CDR1 KGHDR, CDR2 SFDVKD. The CDR3 spans 16 residues. CDR3 amino acids: CATSGRGRAVTDTQYF. The CDR3 coding sequence is TGTGCCACCAGTGGCCGCGGGAGGGCCGTGACGGATACGCAGTATTTT.

The V call is TRBV11-2, the J call TRBJ2-1; 7 positions match TRBD2. V was clipped by 5 bases and J by 10 bases; unmatched bases: 14. CDR3 length equals 15 residues. Per the germline V gene, CDR1 is SGHAT and CDR2 is FQNNGV. The CDR3, as DNA: TGTGCCAGCAGCCGGAGAGCGGGAAGGTTGCGGGAGCAGTTCTTC. This sequence encodes CASSRRAGRLREQFF.

The V gene is TRBV19, the J gene TRBJ1-2; D is possibly TRBD1 (5 bases). Trimming stripped 7 bases from V and 5 bases from J, with 20 bases between. The length of the CDR3 is 15 residues. CDR1 and CDR2 (germline): LNHDA, SQIVND (reference sequence). CDR3 DNA: TGTGCCAGTACCTCGTGGAGTACGGGGGAATATGGCTACACCTTC. This encodes CASTSWSTGEYGYTF.

The J gene is TRBJ1-2, the V gene TRBV3-1 (or the pseudogene TRBV3-2); D gene ambiguous. The CDR3 totals 15 residues. Trimming cost V 0 bases and J 2 bases, with 10 bases left between them. Germline assignment: CDR1 LGHDT and CDR2 YNNKEL (reference sequence). CDR3 amino acids: CASSQDDGLNYGYTF. The DNA of the CDR3 is TGTGCCAGCAGCCAAGATGACGGGTTAAACTATGGCTACACCTTC.

CDR3 nucleotides: TGTGCCACCAGAGGGACTAGCGGGGACAATGAGCAGTTCTTC. The encoded protein is CATRGTSGDNEQFF. J is TRBJ2-1 and V is TRBV24-1, with TRBD2 identical over 13 bases. CDR1 and CDR2 from the germline V gene are KGHDR and SFDVKD. The CDR3 runs 14 residues. V lost 7 bases, J lost 5 bases, and 1 base stayed unmatched.

The chain joins TRBV11-2 to TRBJ2-1, with TRBD2 matching 7 bases. Germline CDR1 reads SGHAT; CDR2 reads FQNNGV. Losses at the gene ends were 1 base for V and 3 bases for J; bases not matched to a gene: 3. CDR3 length: 15 residues. The CDR3 protein is CASSLVAGDYNEQFF. The CDR3, as DNA: TGTGCCAGCAGCTTAGTGGCGGGAGACTACAATGAGCAGTTCTTC.

This chain joins TRBV2 and TRBJ1-1; D is possibly TRBD1 (5 bases). Germline assignment: CDR1 SNHLY and CDR2 FYNNEI. V lost 8 bases, J lost 0 bases, and 13 bases lay in between. The CDR3 has 14 amino acids. The CDR3 spells CASGVGRVNTEAFF. The CDR3 nucleotides are TGTGCCAGCGGGGTGGGCAGGGTGAACACTGAAGCTTTCTTT.

The rearrangement links TRBV5-1 to TRBJ1-1; tentative D call: TRBD1 (5 bases). The CDR3 extends over 15 amino acids. Between the trimmed V and J ends, which lost 1 base and 4 bases, there was a span of 14 bases. The germline gives CDR1 SGHRS, CDR2 YFSETQ. CDR3 in amino acids: CASSLLSREGTEAFF. The DNA of the CDR3 is TGCGCCAGCAGCTTGCTCTCCAGGGAGGGCACTGAAGCTTTCTTT.

The chain has TRBV27 and TRBJ2-1, with D unclear. The CDR3 is made up of 12 amino acids. Germline V gives CDR1 MNHEY, CDR2 SMNVEV (reference sequence). V was shortened by 0 bases and J by 7 bases, with 4 bases between the two germline ends. CDR3 DNA: TGTGCCAGCAGTTTATCGTCGAATGAGCAGTTCTTC. Translation gives CASSLSSNEQFF.

The chain uses TRBV28 and TRBJ2-7; TRBD2 aligns across 7 bases. CDR3 length: 14 residues. In germline, CDR1 is MDHEN, CDR2 SYDVKM. Trimming at V came to 4 bases and at J to 2 bases, leaving 5 bases not matched to a gene. The CDR3 loop is CASSYASGTYEQYF. The DNA for the CDR3 is TGTGCCAGCAGTTATGCTAGCGGTACCTACGAGCAGTACTTC.

The genes are TRBV29-1 and TRBJ2-1; 11 bases map to TRBD2. The V gene's germline CDR1 is SQVTM and CDR2 ANQGSEA. V lost 5 bases, J lost 13 bases, and 10 bases stayed unmatched. This CDR3 has 13 residues. The CDR3 protein is CSVINGLAGAQFF. As DNA, the CDR3 is TGCAGCGTTATAAACGGACTAGCGGGCGCCCAGTTCTTC.

The chain joins TRBV19 to TRBJ2-7; D perhaps matches TRBD2 (7 bases). V lost 8 bases and J 4 bases, leaving 15 bases between the germline ends. The CDR3 covers 13 residues. CDR1 is LNHDA, CDR2 SQIVND, per germline (reference sequence). CDR3 residues: CASDSGGGYEQYF. The CDR3 DNA reads TGTGCCAGTGATTCGGGGGGCGGGTACGAGCAGTACTTC.

This rearrangement joins TRBV5-4 to TRBJ1-1, with 7 bases fitting TRBD1. From germline, CDR1 is SGHNT and CDR2 YYREEE (reference sequence). The CDR3 length is 12 residues. The V and J ends lost 10 bases and 3 bases, in that order; junction bases with no gene match: 6. This CDR3 reads CAGRGQDTEAFF. For the CDR3, the DNA is TGTGCCGGTAGGGGGCAGGACACTGAAGCTTTCTTT.

The chain carries TRBV5-1 and TRBJ2-5; TRBD2 matches 10 bases. Germline trimming cut 4 bases from V and 7 bases from J; bases unmatched to any gene: 10. This CDR3 has 15 amino acids. Germline V CDR1 and CDR2: SGHRS, YFSETQ. The CDR3 is CASSQRTSGERTQYF. The CDR3 DNA is TGCGCCAGCAGCCAGCGCACTAGCGGGGAAAGGACCCAGTACTTC.

The chain uses TRBV19 and TRBJ2-3; the match to TRBD2 covers 8 bases. The V and J ends lost 3 bases and 5 bases, in that order; junction bases with no gene match: 13. The CDR3 is 17 amino acids. Germline loops: CDR1 LNHDA, CDR2 SQIVND (reference sequence). The DNA of the CDR3 is TGTGCCAGTAGTATGCCCCGGGGTAGCGGGGCACAAGATACGCAGTATTTT. Translation gives CASSMPRGSGAQDTQYF.

V usage is TRBV12-3 or TRBV12-4 and J usage is TRBJ1-2; 7 bases align to TRBD1. CDR3 size: 13 residues. V shed 6 bases and J 2 bases; nucleotides not matched to a gene: 3. CDR3 loop: CASSQGVNYGYTF. Here the CDR3 DNA reads TGTGCCAGCAGCCAGGGGGTAAACTATGGCTACACCTTC.

The rearrangement links TRBV5-1 to TRBJ2-1; D unclear. The CDR3 runs 16 residues. Germline V lookup: CDR1 SGHRS, CDR2 YFSETQ. Trimming cost V 2 bases and J 4 bases, with 16 bases left between them. In DNA form, the CDR3 reads TGCGCCAGCAGCTTAGGAGACCTCGTTGGGTACAATGAGCAGTTCTTC. Amino acids: CASSLGDLVGYNEQFF.

The chain recombines TRBV28 with TRBJ1-5, with unresolved D. Germline lookup yields CDR1 MDHEN and CDR2 SYDVKM. CDR3 length: 13 residues. V was shortened by 4 bases and J by 6 bases, with 10 bases between the two germline ends. The CDR3 sequence: CASSSISVQPQHF. The CDR3 DNA sequence: TGTGCCAGCAGTTCCATCTCGGTTCAGCCCCAGCATTTT.

The rearrangement joins TRBV7-3 to TRBJ2-7, with a weak D call TRBD2 (6 bases). The CDR3 is 13 amino acids. V was clipped by 5 bases and J by 10 bases, with 18 bases between them. CDR1 SGHTA and CDR2 FQGTGA come from the germline V gene. This CDR3 reads CASSPSRDLFQYF. CDR3 nucleotide sequence: TGTGCCAGCAGCCCATCCCGGGACTTATTTCAGTACTTC.

This clone was counted between two and nine times. The chain links TRBV5-1 to TRBJ2-2; D is possibly TRBD1 (6 bases). The ends were cut back, 6 bases at V and 2 bases at J, with 11 bases in the middle. From germline, CDR1 is SGHRS and CDR2 YFSETQ. The CDR3 is made up of 14 amino acids. CDR3 nucleotide sequence: TGCGCCAGCACCAAGGGGGTTAACACCGGGGAGCTGTTTTTT. Its translation is CASTKGVNTGELFF.

The rearrangement joins TRBV10-1 to TRBJ1-6; 7 bases align to TRBD1. Trimming took 9 bases from V and 8 from J; bases not matched to a gene: 7. In germline, CDR1 is WNHNN, CDR2 SYGVQD (reference sequence). The CDR3 covers 13 residues. CDR3 DNA sequence: TGCGCCAGGAAAGACAGGGATTATTCACCCCTCCACTTT. It codes for CARKDRDYSPLHF.

The chain joins TRBV12-5 to TRBJ2-1; D unclear. Germline lookup yields CDR1 LGHNT and CDR2 FRNRAP. Trimming removed 4 bases from V and 0 bases from J, with 7 bases in between. CDR3 length: 14 amino acids. The CDR3 DNA is TGTGCTAGTGGTTCCCCGGGCTCCTACAATGAGCAGTTCTTC. It encodes CASGSPGSYNEQFF.

The rearrangement joins TRBV19 to TRBJ1-1, with TRBD1 identical over 9 bases. After removal of 6 bases from V and 5 bases from J, the junction contained 7 bases not matched to a gene. CDR1 is LNHDA and CDR2 is SQIVND in the germline V gene (reference sequence). There are 14 residues in the CDR3. CDR3 bases: TGTGCCAGTAGGGACGACAGGGGGTGGACTGAAGCTTTCTTT. Its translation is CASRDDRGWTEAFF.

This rearrangement joins TRBV2 to TRBJ1-6; D unresolved. This CDR3 has 13 residues. V dropped 3 bases and J dropped 5 bases, with 5 bases sitting between them. The germline V gene encodes CDR1 SNHLY and CDR2 FYNNEI. This chain's CDR3 is CASSEADNSPLHF. The DNA for the CDR3 is TGTGCCAGCAGTGAGGCAGATAATTCACCCCTCCACTTT. Full variable domain (missing parts from reference TRBV2 and TRBJ1-6): EPEVTQTPSHQVTQMGQEVILRCVPISNHLYFYWYRQILGQKVEFLVSFYNNEISEKSEIFDDQFSVERPDGSNFTLKIRSTKLEDSAMYFCASSEADNSPLHFGNGTRLTVT.

This chain links TRBV19 with TRBJ2-1; no firm D call. V was trimmed by 6 bases and J by 3 bases, leaving 12 bases between them. The length of the CDR3 is 14 residues. Germline V gene sequence: CDR1 LNHDA, CDR2 SQIVND (reference sequence). The CDR3 DNA reads as TGTGCCAGTAGGGCGGAGCCGCTCTACAATGAGCAGTTCTTC. The encoded protein is CASRAEPLYNEQFF.

V gene TRBV4-2 combines with J gene TRBJ2-1, with TRBD2 identical over 14 bases. Germline trimming cut 4 bases from V and 8 bases from J; bases unmatched to any gene: 10. The germline V gene has CDR1 LGHNA and CDR2 YNFKEQ. This CDR3 is built from 17 residues. The CDR3 reads CASSPAGLAGGGDEQFF. In DNA, the CDR3 is TGTGCCAGCAGCCCGGCTGGACTAGCGGGAGGAGGCGATGAGCAGTTCTTC.

There are a few counts of this clone. In nucleotides, the CDR3 is TGTGCCACCCAGAGGGGGTTGGGGAACACCCTCTATGGCTACACCTTC. It specifies CATQRGLGNTLYGYTF. The chain couples TRBV7-9 to TRBJ1-2; maybe TRBD1 (6 bases). V lost 10 bases to trimming and J lost 4 bases, with 25 bases between them. Germline V gives CDR1 SEHNR, CDR2 FQNEAQ (reference sequence). CDR3 length equals 16 residues.

The chain is built from TRBV6-4 and TRBJ2-1; 9 bases line up with TRBD1. The CDR3 has 15 residues. V was pared by 4 bases and J by 6 bases, with 7 bases of the junction left unmatched. Per germline, CDR1 MRHNA and CDR2 SNTAGT. In DNA form, the CDR3 reads TGTGCCAGCAGTGTCCCGGGACAGGGACTCAATGAGCAGTTCTTC. Protein sequence: CASSVPGQGLNEQFF.

V usage is TRBV28 and J usage is TRBJ1-5, with TRBD1 matching over 7 bases. Per germline, CDR1 MDHEN and CDR2 SYDVKM. V shed 5 bases and J 0 bases; nucleotides not matched to a gene: 19. The length of the CDR3 is 20 residues. CDR3 protein: CASSPKSTGALIYSNQPQHF. The CDR3 nucleotides read TGTGCCAGCAGTCCAAAAAGTACAGGGGCCCTGATTTATAGCAATCAGCCCCAGCATTTT.